The 10 T cell receptor beta chains below all came from one sample that was sequenced in a study of blood T cells in healthy people across ages. A second PCR, run for about 6 to 12 cycles, used a sample-barcoded 5' primer plus a J-beta primer mix. TCRdb recomputed calls from the 5' RACE reads with MiXCR, one row per CDR3 protein. Here the sample spans about 670,000 distinct CDR3 sequences, 52% being singletons. The sequenced sample was blood. The receptors originated from a woman at least 80 years old in good health.

This clonotype has a count of ten or more. The CDR3, as DNA: TGCGCCAGCAGCTTGGGGGACAGTTACAATGAGCAGTTCTTC. Its translation: CASSLGDSYNEQFF. The rearrangement uses TRBV5-1 and TRBJ2-1; 7 nucleotides match TRBD1. Per germline, CDR1 SGHRS and CDR2 YFSETQ. The CDR3 runs 14 residues. Trimming cost V 0 bases and J 4 bases; bases outside gene matches: 1.

CDR3 sequence: CASSETRGTSGSRNEQFF. The CDR3 nucleotides are TGTGCCAGCAGTGAAACAAGGGGAACTAGCGGGAGTCGGAATGAGCAGTTCTTC. J is TRBJ2-1 and V is TRBV2, with 11 bases matching TRBD2. V gave up 2 bases and J gave up 7 bases; unmatched junction bases: 13. The CDR3 covers 18 residues. Looked up from germline, CDR1 is SNHLY and CDR2 is FYNNEI.

The genes are TRBV3-1 and TRBJ2-1; 10 nucleotides align to TRBD2. Germline values: CDR1 LGHDT, CDR2 YNNKEL (reference sequence). The CDR3 is 16 residues long. J gave up 3 bases and V 4 bases, and 6 bases lay outside the gene matches. The CDR3 coding sequence is TGTGCCAGCAGCCCCATCGCTAGCGGGAGCTACAATGAGCAGTTCTTC. Residues: CASSPIASGSYNEQFF.

This clonotype was counted at least ten times. CDR3 in amino acids: CSGGQDTQYF. The CDR3 DNA follows: TGCAGCGGGGGCCAAGATACGCAGTATTTT. The genes are TRBV29-1 and TRBJ2-3; TRBD1 might be the D (5 bases). The CDR3 sequence is 10 residues long. Germline V gives CDR1 SQVTM, CDR2 ANQGSEA. V lost 7 bases to trimming and J lost 5 bases, with 7 bases between them.

This clonotype appeared a single time. The chain recombines TRBV20-1 with TRBJ1-1; D gene ambiguous. Trimming shortened V by 7 bases and J by 1 base, and 10 bases separated the two germline ends. This CDR3 is built from 12 residues. The V gene's germline CDR1 is DFQATT and CDR2 SNEGSKA (reference sequence). The CDR3 coding sequence is TGCAGTGTCCTGGGTGAGAACACTGAAGCTTTCTTT. Protein: CSVLGENTEAFF.

The chain carries TRBV27 and TRBJ2-7; TRBD2 matches at 8 bases. CDR3 length: 16 amino acids. The V segment lost 4 bases and the J segment 1 base; nucleotides outside the gene matches: 9. Germline CDR1 MNHEY, CDR2 SMNVEV (reference sequence). CDR3 in DNA: TGTGCCAGCAGTTCACTAGCGGAGGTAACTTCCTACGAGCAGTACTTC. Amino acid sequence: CASSSLAEVTSYEQYF.

The sample holds a few counts of this clonotype. The chain has TRBV18 and TRBJ2-1, with D possibly being TRBD1 or TRBD2 (5 bases each). V was trimmed by 3 bases and J by 10 bases, leaving 7 bases between them. Germline V CDR1 and CDR2: KGHSH, LQKENI. CDR3 length equals 11 residues. The CDR3 DNA reads as TGTGCCAGCTCACCCGAGGGGGAGCAGTTCTTC. This codes for CASSPEGEQFF. The full variable domain, in which reference TRBV18 and TRBJ2-1 provide the parts outside the CDR3, is NAGVMQNPRHLVRRRGQEARLRCSPMKGHSHVYWYRQLPEEGLKFMVYLQKENIIDESGMPKERFSAEFPKEGPSILRIQQVVRGDSAAYFCASSPEGEQFFGPGTRLTVL.

V gene TRBV12-3 or TRBV12-4 combines with J gene TRBJ1-2; D possibly corresponds to TRBD1 (6 bases). Trimming stripped 5 bases from V and 4 bases from J, with 17 bases between. The CDR3 runs 15 residues. CDR3 sequence (DNA): TGTGCCAGCAGTCCAAATCCGGACAGCCTCTATGGCTACACCTTC. It encodes CASSPNPDSLYGYTF.

The chain has TRBV28 and TRBJ2-3; 9 bases are a match to TRBD2. The germline gives CDR1 MDHEN, CDR2 SYDVKM. This CDR3 comprises 17 residues. After removal of 6 bases from V and 4 bases from J, the junction contained 14 bases not matched to a gene. This CDR3 reads CASSDPLVSGGPDTQYF. DNA for the CDR3: TGTGCCAGCAGCGACCCGTTGGTGAGCGGGGGGCCAGATACGCAGTATTTT.

The table lists this clonotype with a count of one. The V and J genes are TRBV3-1 and TRBJ2-4; 7 bases map to TRBD1. TRBJ2-7 explains the end of the DNA better; the J call may be wrong. This CDR3 has 17 amino acids. Germline CDR1 is LGHDT and CDR2 is YNNKEL (reference sequence). In DNA, the CDR3 is TGTGCCAGCAGCCAAGATGCGCACCCGGGACAGAGAAACGAGCAGTACTTC. It yields the protein CASSQDAHPGQRNEQYF.